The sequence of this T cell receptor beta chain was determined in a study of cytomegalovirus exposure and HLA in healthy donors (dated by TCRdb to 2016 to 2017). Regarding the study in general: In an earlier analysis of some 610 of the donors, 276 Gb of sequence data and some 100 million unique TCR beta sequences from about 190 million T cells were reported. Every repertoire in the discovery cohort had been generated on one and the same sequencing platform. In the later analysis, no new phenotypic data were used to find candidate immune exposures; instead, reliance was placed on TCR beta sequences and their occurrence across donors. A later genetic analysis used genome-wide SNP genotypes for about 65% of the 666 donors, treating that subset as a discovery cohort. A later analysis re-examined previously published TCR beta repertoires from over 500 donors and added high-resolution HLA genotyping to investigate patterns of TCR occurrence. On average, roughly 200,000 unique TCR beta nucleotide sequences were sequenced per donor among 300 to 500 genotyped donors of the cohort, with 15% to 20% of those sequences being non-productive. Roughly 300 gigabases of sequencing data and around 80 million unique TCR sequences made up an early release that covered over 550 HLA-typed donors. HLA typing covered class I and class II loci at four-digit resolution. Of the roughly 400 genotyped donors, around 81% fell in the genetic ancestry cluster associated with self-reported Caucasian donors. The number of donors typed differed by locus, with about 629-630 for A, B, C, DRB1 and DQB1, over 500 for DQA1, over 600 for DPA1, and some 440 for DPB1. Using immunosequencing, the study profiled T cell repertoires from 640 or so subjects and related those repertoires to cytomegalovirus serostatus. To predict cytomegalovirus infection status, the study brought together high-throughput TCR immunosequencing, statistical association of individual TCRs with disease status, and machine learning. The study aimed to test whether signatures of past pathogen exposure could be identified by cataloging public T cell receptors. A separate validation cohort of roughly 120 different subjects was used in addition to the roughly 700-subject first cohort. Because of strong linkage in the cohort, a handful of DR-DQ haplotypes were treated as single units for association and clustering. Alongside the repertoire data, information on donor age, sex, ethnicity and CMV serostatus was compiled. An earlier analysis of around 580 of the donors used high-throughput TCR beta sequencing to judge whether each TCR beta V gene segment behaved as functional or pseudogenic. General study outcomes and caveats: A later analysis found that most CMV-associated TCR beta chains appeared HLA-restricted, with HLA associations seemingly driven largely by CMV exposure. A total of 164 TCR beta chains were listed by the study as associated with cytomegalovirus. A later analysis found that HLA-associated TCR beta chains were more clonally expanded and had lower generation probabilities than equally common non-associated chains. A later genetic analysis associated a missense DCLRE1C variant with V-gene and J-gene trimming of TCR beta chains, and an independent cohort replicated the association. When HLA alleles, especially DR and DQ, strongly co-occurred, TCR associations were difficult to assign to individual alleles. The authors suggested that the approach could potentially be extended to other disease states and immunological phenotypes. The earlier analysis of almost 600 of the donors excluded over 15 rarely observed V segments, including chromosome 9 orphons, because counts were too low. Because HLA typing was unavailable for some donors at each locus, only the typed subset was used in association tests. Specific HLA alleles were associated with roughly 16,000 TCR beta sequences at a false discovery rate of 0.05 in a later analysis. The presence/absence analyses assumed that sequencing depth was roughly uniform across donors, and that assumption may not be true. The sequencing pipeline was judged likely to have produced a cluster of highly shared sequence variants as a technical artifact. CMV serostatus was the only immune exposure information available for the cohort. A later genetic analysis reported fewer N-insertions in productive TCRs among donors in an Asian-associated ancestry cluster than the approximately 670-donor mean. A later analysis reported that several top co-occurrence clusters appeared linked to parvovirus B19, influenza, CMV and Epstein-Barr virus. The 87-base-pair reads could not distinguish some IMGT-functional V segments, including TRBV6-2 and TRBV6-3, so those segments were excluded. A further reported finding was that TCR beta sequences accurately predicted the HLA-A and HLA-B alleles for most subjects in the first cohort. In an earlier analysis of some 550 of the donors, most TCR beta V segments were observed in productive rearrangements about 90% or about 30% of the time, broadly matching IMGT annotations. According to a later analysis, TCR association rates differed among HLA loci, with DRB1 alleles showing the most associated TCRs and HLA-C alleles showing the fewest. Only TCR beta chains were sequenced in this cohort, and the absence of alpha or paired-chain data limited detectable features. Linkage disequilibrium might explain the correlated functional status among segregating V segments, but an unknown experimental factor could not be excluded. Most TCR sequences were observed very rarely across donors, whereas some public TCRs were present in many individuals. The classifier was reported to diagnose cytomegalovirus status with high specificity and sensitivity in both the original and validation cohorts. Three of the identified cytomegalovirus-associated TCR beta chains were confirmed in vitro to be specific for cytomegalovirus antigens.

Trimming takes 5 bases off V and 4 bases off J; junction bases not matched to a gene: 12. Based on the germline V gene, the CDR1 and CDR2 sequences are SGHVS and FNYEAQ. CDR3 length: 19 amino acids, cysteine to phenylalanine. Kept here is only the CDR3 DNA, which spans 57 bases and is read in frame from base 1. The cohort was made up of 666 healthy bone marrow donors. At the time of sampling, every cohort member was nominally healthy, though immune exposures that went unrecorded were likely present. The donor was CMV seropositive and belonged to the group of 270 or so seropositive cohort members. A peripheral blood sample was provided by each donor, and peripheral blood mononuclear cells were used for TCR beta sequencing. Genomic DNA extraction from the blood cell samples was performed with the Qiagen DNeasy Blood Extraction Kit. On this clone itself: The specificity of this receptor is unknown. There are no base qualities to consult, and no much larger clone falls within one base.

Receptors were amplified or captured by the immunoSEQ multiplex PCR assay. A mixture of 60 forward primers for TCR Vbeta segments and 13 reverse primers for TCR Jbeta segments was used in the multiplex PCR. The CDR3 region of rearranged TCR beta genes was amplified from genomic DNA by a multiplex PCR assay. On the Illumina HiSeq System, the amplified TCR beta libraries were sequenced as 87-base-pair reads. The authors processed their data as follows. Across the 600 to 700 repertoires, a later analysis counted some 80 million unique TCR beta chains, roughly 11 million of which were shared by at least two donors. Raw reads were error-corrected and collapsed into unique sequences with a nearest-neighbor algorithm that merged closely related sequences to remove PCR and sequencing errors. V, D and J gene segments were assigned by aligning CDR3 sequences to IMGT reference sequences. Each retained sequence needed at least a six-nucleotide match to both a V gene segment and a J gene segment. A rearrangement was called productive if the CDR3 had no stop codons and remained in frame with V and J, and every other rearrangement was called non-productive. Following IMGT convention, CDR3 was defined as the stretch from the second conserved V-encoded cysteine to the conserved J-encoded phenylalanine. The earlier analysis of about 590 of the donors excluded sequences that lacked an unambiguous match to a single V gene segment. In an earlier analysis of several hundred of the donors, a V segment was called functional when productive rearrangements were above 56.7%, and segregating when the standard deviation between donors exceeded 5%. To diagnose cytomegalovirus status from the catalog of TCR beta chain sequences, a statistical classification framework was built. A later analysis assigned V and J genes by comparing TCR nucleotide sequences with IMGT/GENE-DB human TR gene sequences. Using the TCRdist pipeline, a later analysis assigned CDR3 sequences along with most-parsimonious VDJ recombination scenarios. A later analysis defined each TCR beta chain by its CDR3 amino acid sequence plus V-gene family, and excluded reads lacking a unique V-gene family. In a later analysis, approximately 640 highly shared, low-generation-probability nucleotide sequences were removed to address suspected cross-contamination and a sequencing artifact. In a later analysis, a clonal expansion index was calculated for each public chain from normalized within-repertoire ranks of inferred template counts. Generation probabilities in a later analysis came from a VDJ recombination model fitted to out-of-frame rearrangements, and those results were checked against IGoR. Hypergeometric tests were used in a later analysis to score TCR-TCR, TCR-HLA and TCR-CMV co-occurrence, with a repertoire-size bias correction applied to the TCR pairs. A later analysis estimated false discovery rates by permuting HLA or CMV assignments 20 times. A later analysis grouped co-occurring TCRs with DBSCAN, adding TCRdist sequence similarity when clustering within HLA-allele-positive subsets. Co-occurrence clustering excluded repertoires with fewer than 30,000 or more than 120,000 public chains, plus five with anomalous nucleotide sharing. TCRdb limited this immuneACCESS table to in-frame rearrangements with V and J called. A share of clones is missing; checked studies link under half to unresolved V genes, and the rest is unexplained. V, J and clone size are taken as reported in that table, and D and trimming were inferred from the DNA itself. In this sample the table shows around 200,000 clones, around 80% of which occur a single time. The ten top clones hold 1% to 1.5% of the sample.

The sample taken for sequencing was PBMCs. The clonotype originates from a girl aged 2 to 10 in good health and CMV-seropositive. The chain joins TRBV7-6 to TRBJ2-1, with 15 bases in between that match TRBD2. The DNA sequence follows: TGTGCCAGCAGCCCTGGACTAGCGGGAGGGGGGGGAGGATACAATGAGCAGTTCTTC. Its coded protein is CASSPGLAGGGGGYNEQFF.